This TCR beta chain derives from a study of T cell repertoires in cytomegalovirus infection. On the study more broadly: Through public TCR beta signatures, both CMV infection and matching HLA type were indicated.

Using its own MiXCR run on the reads, TCRdb lists one record per CDR3 protein. The profile shows about 490,000 distinct CDR3 sequences, approximately 15% of them singletons. This clonotype appeared many times. Losses at the gene ends were 0 bases for V and 2 bases for J; bases not matched to a gene: 7. CDR1 SEHNR and CDR2 FQNEAQ come from the germline V gene (reference sequence). This CDR3 is 17 amino acids long. The specimen was CD8+ T cells from PBMCs. This sequence was found in a human donor in good health (CMV status not recorded). Some clones in this sample may be carry-over from other donors' samples. The chain links TRBV7-9 to TRBJ2-5; 9 nucleotides align to TRBD2. The chain's CDR3 is CASSLAGSGRRQETQYF. The CDR3 coding sequence is TGTGCCAGCAGCTTAGCAGGTAGCGGGAGAAGACAAGAGACCCAGTACTTC.